These T cell receptor beta chains were read from a single sample in a study of blood T cell repertoires in COVID-19. The protocol was immunoSEQ multiplex PCR, while the TCRdb copy is restricted to in-frame clones and leaves out a portion. The sample comprises over 200,000 clones, 75% to 90% of which are singletons, and approximately 3.7% rests with the top ten. Sequences were obtained from PBMCs or T cells enriched from blood (not recorded which). These receptors all stem from a young woman who had been exposed to COVID-19. Each CDR3 is given with its conserved first and last residue. The D gene is left open where the match is weak. Clone size appears in some rows only: once, few, many, or a class for an expanded clone.

j_call v_call d_call clone_size cdr3_aa cdr3_nt
TRBJ2-7 TRBV18 TRBD2 - CASSPQTSGVYEQYF TGTGCCAGCTCACCACAGACTAGCGGGGTCTACGAGCAGTACTTC
TRBJ2-1 TRBV30 - once CAWSVNRANEQFF TGTGCCTGGAGTGTTAACAGGGCCAATGAGCAGTTCTTC
TRBJ2-7 TRBV4-1 - - CASSPRGKGYEQYF TGCGCCAGCAGCCCTCGGGGGAAAGGGTACGAGCAGTACTTC
TRBJ1-3 TRBV11-2 - - CASSLVGGSGNTIYF TGTGCCAGCAGCTTAGTTGGAGGATCTGGAAACACCATATATTTT
TRBJ2-2 TRBV15 - - CATSSFGAANTGELFF TGTGCCACCAGCAGCTTTGGGGCCGCGAACACCGGGGAGCTGTTTTTT
TRBJ1-4 TRBV28 - - CASSLIGHRANEKLFF TGTGCCAGCAGTTTAATCGGTCACAGGGCTAATGAAAAACTGTTTTTT
TRBJ2-7 TRBV15 TRBD2 - CATSREAGAYEQYF TGTGCCACCAGCAGAGAAGCGGGAGCCTACGAGCAGTACTTC
TRBJ2-7 TRBV25-1 - - CASSEGGRPGYEQYF TGTGCCAGCAGTGAAGGGGGCAGGCCGGGCTACGAGCAGTACTTC
TRBJ1-4 TRBV11-2 TRBD1 - CASSPTTGGGGEKLFF TGTGCCAGCAGCCCTACTACAGGGGGCGGAGGTGAAAAACTGTTTTTT
TRBJ2-7 TRBV9 - - CASSVGWGWEEQYF TGTGCCAGCAGCGTAGGTTGGGGTTGGGAGGAGCAGTACTTC
TRBJ1-2 TRBV6-1 - once CASSEITGLYGYTF TGTGCCAGCAGTGAGATCACAGGGCTCTATGGCTACACCTTC
TRBJ1-6 TRBV12-5 - - CASGPETYNSPLHF TGTGCTAGTGGTCCCGAAACTTATAATTCACCCCTCCACTTT
TRBJ2-5 TRBV12-2 - once CASRFVTGWAQYF TGTGCAAGTCGCTTTGTTACGGGTTGGGCCCAGTACTTC
TRBJ2-3 TRBV5-1 TRBD2 once CASRSGRAGRDTQYF TGCGCCAGCAGGTCGGGGAGGGCCGGTCGAGATACGCAGTATTTT
TRBJ2-6 TRBV9 - - CASAGKSGANVLTF TGTGCCAGCGCGGGAAAGTCTGGGGCCAACGTCCTGACTTTC
TRBJ1-4 TRBV11-2 TRBD1 - CASSPAPGQVVEKLFF TGTGCCAGCAGCCCCGCTCCGGGACAGGTTGTTGAAAAACTGTTTTTT
TRBJ2-1 TRBV18 TRBD2 few CASSPLGSGIDRKSNEQFF TGTGCCAGCTCACCCCTCGGTAGCGGGATAGATAGGAAAAGCAATGAGCAGTTCTTC
TRBJ2-1 TRBV28 TRBD2 - CASSLAQGLAGAIEQFF TGTGCCAGCAGTTTGGCCCAGGGACTAGCGGGAGCTATTGAGCAGTTCTTC
TRBJ2-7 TRBV4-1 TRBD2 - CASSQVTGTSKREQYF TGCGCCAGCAGCCAAGTTACGGGGACTAGCAAGAGGGAGCAGTACTTC
TRBJ2-3 TRBV19 TRBD2 - CASSIDREGTDTQYF TGTGCCAGTAGTATAGATCGGGAGGGGACAGATACGCAGTATTTT
TRBJ2-7 TRBV7-6 - - CASSLGPSYEQYF TGTGCCAGCAGCTTAGGTCCATCCTACGAGCAGTACTTC
TRBJ2-3 TRBV27 - - CASARQLGSDTQYF TGTGCCAGCGCTAGACAGTTAGGTTCAGATACGCAGTATTTT
TRBJ2-1 TRBV9 TRBD2 - CASSVGSGRSYNEQFF TGTGCCAGCAGCGTAGGGAGCGGGAGATCGTACAATGAGCAGTTCTTC
TRBJ2-7 TRBV14 - - CASSFGSGWASDEQYF TGTGCCAGCAGCTTTGGGTCAGGGTGGGCCTCTGACGAGCAGTACTTC